This T cell receptor beta chain stems from a study of vaccination effects on CD4 cells after COVID-19. Across the whole study: CD4+ T cells specific for antigen were expanded with viral peptide pools by the ViraFEST assay before sequencing. Each culture well received some 1.9 million PBMC. These cells were then cultured in IMDM with 8.5 to 10 IU/ml IL-2 and 7.5 to 10 ug/ml peptides.

Culturing for about ten days preceded CD4+ T cell isolation. Comment on this clone: Antigen specificity is unknown.

Overall study results and limits: Early post-infection timepoints were missing from the study, which also had few convalescent patients. Marked clonal contraction of both clone types appeared late after vaccination.

The method was immunoSEQ multiplex PCR; TCRdb's version includes in-frame clones alone and lacks a portion of them. This repertoire shows approximately 47,000 clones, approximately 80% found once; its top ten account for over 9.5%. This CDR3 has 16 residues. With 2 bases clipped from V and 2 bases from J, the junction kept 5 bases outside the gene matches. Germline V gives CDR1 MDHEN, CDR2 SYDVKM. This clonotype originated in a human donor who had a prior SARS-CoV-2 infection. The material sequenced was CD4+ T cells from PBMCs cultured without peptide, taken before COVID-19 vaccination. This chain joins TRBV28 and TRBJ2-4, with 8 bases matching TRBD2. Here the CDR3 reads CASSLHGGASKNIQYF. In DNA form, the CDR3 reads TGTGCCAGCAGTTTACACGGGGGGGCCTCCAAAAACATTCAGTACTTC.